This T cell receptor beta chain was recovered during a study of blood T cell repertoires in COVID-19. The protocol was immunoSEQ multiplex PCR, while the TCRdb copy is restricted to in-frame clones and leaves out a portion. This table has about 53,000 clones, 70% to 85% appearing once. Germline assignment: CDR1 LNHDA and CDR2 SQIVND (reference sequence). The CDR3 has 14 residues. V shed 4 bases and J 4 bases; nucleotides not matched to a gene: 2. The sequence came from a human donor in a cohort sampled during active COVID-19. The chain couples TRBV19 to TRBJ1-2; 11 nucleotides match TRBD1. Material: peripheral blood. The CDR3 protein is CASSRTGGTYGYTF. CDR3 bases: TGTGCCAGTAGTAGGACAGGGGGCACCTATGGCTACACCTTC.